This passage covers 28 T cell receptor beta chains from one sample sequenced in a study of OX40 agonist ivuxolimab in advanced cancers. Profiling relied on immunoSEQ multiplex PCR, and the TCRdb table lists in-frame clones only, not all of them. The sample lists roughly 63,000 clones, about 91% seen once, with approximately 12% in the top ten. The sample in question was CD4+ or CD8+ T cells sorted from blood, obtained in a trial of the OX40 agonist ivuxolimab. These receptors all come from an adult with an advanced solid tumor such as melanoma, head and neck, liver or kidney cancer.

DNA for the CDR3: TGTGCCAGCAGCTTTCGGGGGGCCAATCAGCCCCAGCATTTT. Protein sequence: CASSFRGANQPQHF. The chain employs TRBV7-8 and TRBJ1-5; D possibly corresponds to TRBD1 (6 bases). Between the trimmed V and J ends, which lost 3 bases and 3 bases, there was a span of 9 bases. There are 14 residues in the CDR3. From germline, CDR1 is SGHVS and CDR2 FQNEAQ. Complete variable domain (other parts from reference TRBV7-8 and TRBJ1-5): GAGVSQSPRYKVAKRGQDVALRCDPISGHVSLFWYQQALGQGPEFLTYFQNEAQLDKSGLPSDRFFAERPEGSVSTLKIQRTQQEDSAVYLCASSFRGANQPQHFGDGTRLSIL.

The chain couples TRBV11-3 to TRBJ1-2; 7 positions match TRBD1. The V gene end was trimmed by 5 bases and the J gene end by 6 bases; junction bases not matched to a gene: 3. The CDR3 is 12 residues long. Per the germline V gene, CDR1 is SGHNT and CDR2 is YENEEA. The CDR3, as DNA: TGTGCCAGCAGCAACAGGGGAGATGGCTACACCTTC. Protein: CASSNRGDGYTF.

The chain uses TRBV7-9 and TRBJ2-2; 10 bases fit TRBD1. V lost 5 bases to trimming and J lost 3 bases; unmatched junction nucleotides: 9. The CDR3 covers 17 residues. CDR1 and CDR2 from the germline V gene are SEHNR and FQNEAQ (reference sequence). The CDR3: CASSRPGTGVHTGELFF. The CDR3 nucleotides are TGTGCCAGCAGCCGTCCCGGGACAGGGGTACACACCGGGGAGCTGTTTTTT.

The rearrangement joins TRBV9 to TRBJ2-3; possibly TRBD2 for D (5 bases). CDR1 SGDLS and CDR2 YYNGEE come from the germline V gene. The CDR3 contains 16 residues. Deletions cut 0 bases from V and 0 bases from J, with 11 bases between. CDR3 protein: CASSVAGGLSTDTQYF. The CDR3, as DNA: TGTGCCAGCAGCGTAGCCGGCGGACTTAGCACAGATACGCAGTATTTT. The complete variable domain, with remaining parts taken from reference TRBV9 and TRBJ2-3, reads DSGVTQTPKHLITATGQRVTLRCSPRSGDLSVYWYQQSLDQGLQFLIQYYNGEERAKGNILERFSAQQFPDLHSELNLSSLELGDSALYFCASSVAGGLSTDTQYFGPGTRLTVL.

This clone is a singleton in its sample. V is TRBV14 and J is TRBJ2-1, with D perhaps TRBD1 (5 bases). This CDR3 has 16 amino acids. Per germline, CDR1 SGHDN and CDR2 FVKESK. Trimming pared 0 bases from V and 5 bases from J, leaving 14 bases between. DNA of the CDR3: TGTGCCAGCAGCCAAGACAGGAAGGGCAGGGACAATGAGCAGTTCTTC. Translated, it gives CASSQDRKGRDNEQFF.

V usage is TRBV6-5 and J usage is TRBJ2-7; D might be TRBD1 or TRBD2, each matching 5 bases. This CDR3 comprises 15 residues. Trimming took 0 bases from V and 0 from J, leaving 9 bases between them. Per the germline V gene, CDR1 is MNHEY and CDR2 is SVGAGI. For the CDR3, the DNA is TGTGCCAGCAGTTACTCCGGGACGGACTCCTACGAGCAGTACTTC. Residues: CASSYSGTDSYEQYF.

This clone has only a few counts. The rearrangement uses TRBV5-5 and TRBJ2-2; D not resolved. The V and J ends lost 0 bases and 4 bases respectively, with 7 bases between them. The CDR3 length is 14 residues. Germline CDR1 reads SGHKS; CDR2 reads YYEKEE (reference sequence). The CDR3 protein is CASSLAFLTGELFF. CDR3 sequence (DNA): TGTGCCAGCAGCTTGGCGTTCCTCACCGGGGAGCTGTTTTTT.

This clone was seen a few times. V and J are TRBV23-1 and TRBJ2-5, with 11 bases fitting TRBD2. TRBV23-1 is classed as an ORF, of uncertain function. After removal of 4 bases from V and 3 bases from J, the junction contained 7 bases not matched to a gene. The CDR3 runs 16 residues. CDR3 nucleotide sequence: TGCGCCAGCAGTCTTGGGACTAGCGGAAATAAAGAGACCCAGTACTTC. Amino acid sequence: CASSLGTSGNKETQYF.

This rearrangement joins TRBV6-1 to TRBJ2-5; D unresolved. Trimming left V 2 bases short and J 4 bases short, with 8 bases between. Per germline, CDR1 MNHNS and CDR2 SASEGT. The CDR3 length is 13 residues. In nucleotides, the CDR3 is TGTGCCAGCAGTGAAATGGGAATAGAGACCCAGTACTTC. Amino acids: CASSEMGIETQYF.

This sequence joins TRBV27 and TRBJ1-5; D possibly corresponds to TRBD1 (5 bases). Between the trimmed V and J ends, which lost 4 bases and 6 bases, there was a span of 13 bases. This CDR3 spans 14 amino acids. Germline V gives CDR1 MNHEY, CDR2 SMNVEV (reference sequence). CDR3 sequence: CASSYAAGFQPQHF. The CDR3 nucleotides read TGTGCCAGCAGTTATGCCGCAGGGTTTCAGCCCCAGCATTTT.

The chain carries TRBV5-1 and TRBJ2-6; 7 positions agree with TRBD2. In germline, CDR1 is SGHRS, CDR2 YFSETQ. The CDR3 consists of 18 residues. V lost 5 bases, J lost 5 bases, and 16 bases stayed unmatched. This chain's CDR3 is CASSSEGTKLVWANVLTF. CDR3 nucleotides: TGCGCCAGCAGTTCGGAGGGGACTAAACTAGTCTGGGCCAACGTCCTGACTTTC.

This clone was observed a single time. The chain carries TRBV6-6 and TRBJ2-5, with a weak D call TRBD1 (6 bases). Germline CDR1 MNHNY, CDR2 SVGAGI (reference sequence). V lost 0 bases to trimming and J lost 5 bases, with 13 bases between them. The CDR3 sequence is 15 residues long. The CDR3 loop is CASSYSPAGAETQYF. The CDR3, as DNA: TGTGCCAGCAGTTACTCTCCCGCAGGGGCGGAGACCCAGTACTTC.

CDR3 in amino acids: CASSQAPRGAYEQYF. The CDR3 DNA reads as TGCGCCAGCAGCCAAGCGCCCAGGGGTGCCTACGAGCAGTACTTC. The chain carries TRBV4-1 and TRBJ2-7, with a tentative D call TRBD1 (6 bases). V was trimmed by 1 base and J by 2 bases, leaving 12 bases between them. This CDR3 contains 15 residues. Germline V gene sequence: CDR1 MGHRA, CDR2 YSYEKL.

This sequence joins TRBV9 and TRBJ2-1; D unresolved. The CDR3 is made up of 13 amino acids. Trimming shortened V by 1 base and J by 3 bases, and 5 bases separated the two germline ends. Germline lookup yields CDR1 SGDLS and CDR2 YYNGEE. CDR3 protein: CASSVYLYNEQFF. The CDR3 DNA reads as TGTGCCAGCAGCGTATATCTCTACAATGAGCAGTTCTTC.

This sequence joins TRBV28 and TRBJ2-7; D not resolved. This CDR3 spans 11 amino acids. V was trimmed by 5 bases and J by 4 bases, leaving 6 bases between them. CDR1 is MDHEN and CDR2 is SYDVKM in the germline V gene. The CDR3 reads CASSSIYEQYF. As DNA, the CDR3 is TGTGCCAGCAGTAGCATTTACGAGCAGTACTTC.

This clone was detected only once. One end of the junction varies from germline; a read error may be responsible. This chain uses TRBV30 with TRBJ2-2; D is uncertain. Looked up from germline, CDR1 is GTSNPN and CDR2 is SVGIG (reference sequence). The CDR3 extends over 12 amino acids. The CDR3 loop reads CAWASNTGELFF. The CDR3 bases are TGCGCCTGGGCCTCGAACACCGGGGAGCTGTTTTTT.

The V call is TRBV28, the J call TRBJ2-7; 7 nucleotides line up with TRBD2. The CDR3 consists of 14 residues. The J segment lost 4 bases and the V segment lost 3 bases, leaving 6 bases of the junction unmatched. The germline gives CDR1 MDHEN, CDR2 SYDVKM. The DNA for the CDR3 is TGTGCCAGCAGTTTTAGGGGACTAACTTACGAGCAGTACTTC. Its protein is CASSFRGLTYEQYF.

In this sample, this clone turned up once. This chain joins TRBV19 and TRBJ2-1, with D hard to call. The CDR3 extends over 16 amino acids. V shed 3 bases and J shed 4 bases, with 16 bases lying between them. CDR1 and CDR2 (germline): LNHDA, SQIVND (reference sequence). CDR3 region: CASSILPIEEYNEQFF. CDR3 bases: TGTGCCAGTAGTATCCTTCCGATTGAAGAGTACAATGAGCAGTTCTTC.

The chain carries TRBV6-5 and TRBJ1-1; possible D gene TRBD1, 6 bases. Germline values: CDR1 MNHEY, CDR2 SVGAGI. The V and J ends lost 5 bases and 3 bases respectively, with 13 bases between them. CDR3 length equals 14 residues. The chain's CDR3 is CASSEMRGDTEAFF. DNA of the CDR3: TGTGCCAGCAGTGAGATGAGGGGGGACACTGAAGCTTTCTTT.

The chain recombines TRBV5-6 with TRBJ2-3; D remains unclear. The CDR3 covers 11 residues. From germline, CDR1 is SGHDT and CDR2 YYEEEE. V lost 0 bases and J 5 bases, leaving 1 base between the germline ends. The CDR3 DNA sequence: TGTGCCAGCAGCTTGGGAGATACGCAGTATTTT. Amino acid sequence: CASSLGDTQYF. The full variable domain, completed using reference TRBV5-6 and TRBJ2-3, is DAGVTQSPTHLIKTRGQQVTLRCSPKSGHDTVSWYQQALGQGPQFIFQYYEEEERQRGNFPDRFSGHQFPNYSSELNVNALLLGDSALYLCASSLGDTQYFGPGTRLTVL.

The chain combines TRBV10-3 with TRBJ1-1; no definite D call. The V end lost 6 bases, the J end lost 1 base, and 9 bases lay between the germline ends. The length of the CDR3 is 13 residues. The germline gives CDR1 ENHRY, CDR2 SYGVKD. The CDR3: CAIRHGENTEAFF. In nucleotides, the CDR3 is TGTGCCATCAGACACGGGGAGAACACTGAAGCTTTCTTT.

The CDR3 region is CASSQVFAGGVYEQYF. The CDR3 region has the DNA TGCGCCAGCAGCCAAGTATTTGCGGGGGGGGTCTACGAGCAGTACTTC. V and J are TRBV4-1 and TRBJ2-7, with 9 bases that match TRBD2. The trim removed 1 base at V and 3 bases at J, leaving 7 bases unmatched. In germline, CDR1 is MGHRA, CDR2 YSYEKL. This CDR3 has 16 residues.

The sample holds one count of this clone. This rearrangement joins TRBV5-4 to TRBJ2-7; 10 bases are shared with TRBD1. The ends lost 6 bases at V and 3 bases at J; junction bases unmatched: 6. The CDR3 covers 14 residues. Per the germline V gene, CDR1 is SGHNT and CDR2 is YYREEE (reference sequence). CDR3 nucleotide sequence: TGTGCCAGCACTCCGGGACAGGGGTACTACGAGCAGTACTTC. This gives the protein CASTPGQGYYEQYF.

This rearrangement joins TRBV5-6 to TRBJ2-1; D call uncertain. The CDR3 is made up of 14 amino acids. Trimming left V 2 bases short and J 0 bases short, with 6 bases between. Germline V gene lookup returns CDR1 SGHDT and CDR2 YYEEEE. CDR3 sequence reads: CASSFTSSYNEQFF. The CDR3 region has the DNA TGTGCCAGCAGCTTTACAAGCTCCTACAATGAGCAGTTCTTC.

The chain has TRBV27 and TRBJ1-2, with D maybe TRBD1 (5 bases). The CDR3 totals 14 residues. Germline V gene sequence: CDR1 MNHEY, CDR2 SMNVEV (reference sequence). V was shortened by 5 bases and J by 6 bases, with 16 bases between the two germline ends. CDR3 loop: CASSPDSRWDGYTF. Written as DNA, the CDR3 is TGTGCCAGCAGTCCCGACAGTAGATGGGATGGCTACACCTTC.

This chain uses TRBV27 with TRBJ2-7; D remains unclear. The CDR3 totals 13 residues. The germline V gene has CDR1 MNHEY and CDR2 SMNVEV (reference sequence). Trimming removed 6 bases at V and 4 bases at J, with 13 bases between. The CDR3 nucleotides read TGTGCCAGCAGCCCTACGGGTGTTTACGAGCAGTACTTC. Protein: CASSPTGVYEQYF.

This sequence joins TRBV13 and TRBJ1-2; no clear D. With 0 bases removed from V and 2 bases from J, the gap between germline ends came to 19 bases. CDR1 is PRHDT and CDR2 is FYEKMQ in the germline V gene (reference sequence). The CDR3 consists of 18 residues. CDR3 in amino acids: CASSLGYFGEVANYGYTF. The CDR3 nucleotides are TGTGCCAGCAGCTTAGGCTACTTCGGGGAGGTTGCGAACTATGGCTACACCTTC.

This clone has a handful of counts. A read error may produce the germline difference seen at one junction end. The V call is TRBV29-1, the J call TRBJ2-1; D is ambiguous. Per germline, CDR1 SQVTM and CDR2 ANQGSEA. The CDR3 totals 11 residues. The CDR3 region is CSVSWGTFGVF. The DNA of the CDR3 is TGCAGCGTTTCGTGGGGAACATTTGGGGTCTTC.